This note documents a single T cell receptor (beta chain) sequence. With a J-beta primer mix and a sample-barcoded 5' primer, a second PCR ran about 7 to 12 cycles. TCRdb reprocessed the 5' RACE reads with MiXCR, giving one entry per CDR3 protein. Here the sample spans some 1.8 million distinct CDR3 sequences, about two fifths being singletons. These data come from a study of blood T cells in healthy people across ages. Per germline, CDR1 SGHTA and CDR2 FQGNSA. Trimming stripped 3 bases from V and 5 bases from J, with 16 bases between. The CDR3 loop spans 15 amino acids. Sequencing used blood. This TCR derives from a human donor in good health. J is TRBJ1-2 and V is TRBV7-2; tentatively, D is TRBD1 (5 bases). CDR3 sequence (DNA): TGTGCCAGCAGCTTTCAAAGCGGGACGGATTATGGCTACACCTTC. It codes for CASSFQSGTDYGYTF.